This TCR beta chain derives from a study of T cells in Graves' hyperthyroidism and ophthalmopathy. Those patients with uncontrolled infection, other autoimmune disease, pregnancy or lactation were excluded. The germline V gene encodes CDR1 MNHEY and CDR2 SVGAGI. Trimming stripped 0 bases from V and 10 bases from J, with 13 bases between. This CDR3 has 15 residues. Amplification yielded TCR beta CDR3 regions, with RNA transcripts as the source. In the first-round RT-PCR of the TCR CDR3, the HTBI primer set was used. TCRdb called the multiplex PCR reads again in MiXCR, with one record for every CDR3 protein. Found here are a few hundred thousand distinct CDR3 sequences, more than 15% of them singletons; the top ten hold approximately 3.5%.

The sample taken for sequencing was blood. The chain is built from TRBV6-5 and TRBJ1-6; D uncertain. The clonotype was recovered from a woman in her 40s with Graves' ophthalmopathy. As DNA, the CDR3 is TGTGCCAGCAGTTACTCGCCACCCGAAGGCTCACCCCTCCACTTT. Translating it yields CASSYSPPEGSPLHF.